Here is one TCR beta chain with its context. Clones were sequenced by immunoSEQ multiplex PCR, and TCRdb holds only the in-frame ones, with some missing. This table holds roughly 93,000 clones, roughly nine tenths found once. This sample is drawn from a study of OX40 agonist ivuxolimab in advanced cancers. Trimming took 11 bases from V and 1 from J; bases not matched to a gene: 7. Germline V CDR1 and CDR2: SGHTA, FQGNSA. This CDR3 comprises 13 residues. The chain links TRBV7-2 to TRBJ1-1; 7 nucleotides line up with TRBD1. This material consisted of CD4+ or CD8+ T cells sorted from blood, taken in a trial of the OX40 agonist ivuxolimab. The source of this sequence is an adult with an advanced solid tumor such as melanoma, head and neck, liver or kidney cancer. CDR3 sequence (DNA): TGTGCCCAGGGGGGGGTCGGGAACACTGAAGCTTTCTTT. Protein sequence: CAQGGVGNTEAFF.